This TCR beta chain was recovered during a study of blood T cell repertoires in COVID-19. Turning to the study itself: Donors in the United States, Italy and Spain gave samples during acute or convalescent COVID-19.

Source study methods: By means of reference gene primer amplification, nucleated cell counts were estimated. Data came from immunoSEQ multiplex PCR; TCRdb stores just in-frame clones and leaves some out. From that table come the V and J calls and clone size; the DNA was used to work out D and trimming. The data show 190,000 or so clones, with approximately 90% seen just once and under 13% held by the top ten. The length of the CDR3 is 14 residues. Germline CDR1 reads MNHNS; CDR2 reads SASEGT. V was clipped by 2 bases and J by 5 bases; unmatched bases: 4. The clonotype originates from a man in his late teens or twenties with acute COVID-19. The V and J genes are TRBV6-1 and TRBJ2-3; 7 bases fit TRBD2. Source material: PBMCs or T cells enriched from blood (not recorded which). The CDR3 sequence is CASSEHPSGDTQYF. CDR3 nucleotides: TGTGCCAGCAGTGAACATCCTAGCGGAGATACGCAGTATTTT.